These 32 T cell receptor beta chains were sequenced from one sample in a study of OX40 agonist ivuxolimab in advanced cancers. The table came from immunoSEQ multiplex PCR; TCRdb's copy has only in-frame clones and leaves some out. The repertoire holds 25,000 to 30,000 clones, with less than 80% as singletons. Sequencing was performed on CD4+ or CD8+ T cells sorted from blood, taken in a trial of the OX40 agonist ivuxolimab. The receptors come from an adult with an advanced solid tumor such as melanoma, head and neck, liver or kidney cancer.

This chain connects TRBV28 to TRBJ2-1; 7 bases are shared with TRBD1. This CDR3 is 14 amino acids long. The germline gives CDR1 MDHEN, CDR2 SYDVKM. Losses at the gene ends were 4 bases for V and 7 bases for J; bases not matched to a gene: 7. CDR3 nucleotide sequence: TGTGCCAGCAGTTCCGACAGGGTTATTAATGAGCAGTTCTTC. Protein sequence: CASSSDRVINEQFF.

The gene calls are TRBV9 and TRBJ2-2; no clear D gene. There are 15 residues in the CDR3. Germline V gene lookup returns CDR1 SGDLS and CDR2 YYNGEE. V lost 0 bases and J lost 6, with 12 bases in between. CDR3 region: CASSVDIAVAGELFF. CDR3 sequence (DNA): TGTGCCAGCAGCGTAGATATCGCAGTAGCCGGGGAGCTGTTTTTT.

J is TRBJ1-5 and V is TRBV2; maybe TRBD1 (5 bases). Between the trimmed V and J ends, which lost 4 bases and 3 bases, there was a span of 10 bases. The CDR3 runs to 14 residues. CDR1 and CDR2 from the germline V gene are SNHLY and FYNNEI. The DNA for the CDR3 is TGTGCCAGCAGTGTAGGAGGGGTCAATCAGCCCCAGCATTTT. It translates to CASSVGGVNQPQHF.

The chain has TRBV5-1 and TRBJ2-1; TRBD1 matches 7 bases. The CDR3 covers 13 residues. Trimming removed 4 bases from V and 8 bases from J; junction bases left unmatched: 6. Germline lookup yields CDR1 SGHRS and CDR2 YFSETQ. The CDR3: CASSQGGLDEQFF. Written as DNA, the CDR3 is TGCGCCAGCAGCCAAGGGGGCCTCGATGAGCAGTTCTTC.

The rearrangement joins TRBV28 to TRBJ2-3; possible D gene TRBD2, 5 bases. V lost 5 bases and J lost 2, with 20 bases in between. This CDR3 has 17 residues. Germline V gene sequence: CDR1 MDHEN, CDR2 SYDVKM. The CDR3 loop reads CASSPRLSGLDTDTQYF. DNA for the CDR3: TGTGCCAGCAGTCCTAGACTATCAGGTCTTGACACAGATACGCAGTATTTT.

The V call is TRBV2, the J call TRBJ2-7; 8 bases are shared with TRBD1. The CDR3 spans 15 residues. The germline V gene encodes CDR1 SNHLY and CDR2 FYNNEI. The ends lost 5 bases at V and 3 bases at J; junction bases unmatched: 9. CDR3 nucleotide sequence: TGTGCCAGCAGTTCCGACAGGGGTATGGACTACGAGCAGTACTTC. It translates to CASSSDRGMDYEQYF.

V gene TRBV18 combines with J gene TRBJ2-2, with TRBD2 matching 8 bases. Unmatched junction bases numbered 8, after V lost 2 bases and J lost 3 bases. The CDR3 totals 17 residues. Germline V CDR1 and CDR2: KGHSH, LQKENI. CDR3 sequence (DNA): TGTGCCAGCTCACCAAGGGTTAGCGGGATTTACACCGGGGAGCTGTTTTTT. Protein product: CASSPRVSGIYTGELFF.

The chain uses TRBV7-9 and TRBJ1-4; 7 bases map to TRBD1. The J segment lost 7 bases and the V segment lost 5 bases, leaving 13 bases of the junction unmatched. Germline V gives CDR1 SEHNR, CDR2 FQNEAQ (reference sequence). This CDR3 spans 16 amino acids. The DNA for the CDR3 is TGTGCCAGCAGCCACGGCGAGACAGGGATAAGTGAAAAACTGTTTTTT. Its protein is CASSHGETGISEKLFF.

The chain combines TRBV5-6 with TRBJ2-1, with 7 nucleotides matching TRBD1. V was clipped by 0 bases and J by 7 bases; unmatched bases: 4. CDR1 SGHDT and CDR2 YYEEEE come from the germline V gene. The CDR3 has 14 residues. The DNA of the CDR3 is TGTGCCAGCAGCTTGGCAGTGACAGGGAATGAGCAGTTCTTC. It translates to CASSLAVTGNEQFF.

Of note for this clone: Other nucleotide sequences in the sample specify the same CDR3. The chain links TRBV2 to TRBJ2-1; TRBD2 is a possible D gene (7 bases). The CDR3 runs 13 residues. Trimming took off 7 bases at V and 5 bases at J, with 12 bases between the two ends. CDR1 and CDR2 (germline): SNHLY, FYNNEI. The DNA of the CDR3 is TGTGCCAGCATAGGGGGAGGGGACAATGAGCAGTTCTTC. Amino acids: CASIGGGDNEQFF.

V usage is TRBV21-1 and J usage is TRBJ1-1; TRBD1 is the table's D call, not checked against the DNA. TRBV21-1 has pseudogene status. This CDR3 spans 15 amino acids. The DNA for the CDR3 is TGTGCCAGCAGCAAAGCTAGGCAGGGTTGGACTGAAGCTTTCTTT. Its translation: CASSKARQGWTEAFF.

The V call is TRBV29-1, the J call TRBJ2-7; D perhaps matches TRBD1 (7 bases). Germline lookup yields CDR1 SQVTM and CDR2 ANQGSEA. This CDR3 spans 13 amino acids. Trimming removed 4 bases at V and 4 bases at J, with 14 bases between. CDR3: CSVGRGRGYEQYF. The CDR3 DNA reads TGCAGCGTTGGGAGGGGGCGCGGGTACGAGCAGTACTTC.

This chain links TRBV7-6 with TRBJ1-4; D unclear. Deletions cut 5 bases from V and 7 bases from J, with 14 bases between. Germline CDR1 and CDR2: SGHVS and FNYEAQ. The CDR3 sequence is 14 residues long. This CDR3 reads CASSEKTAGEKLFF. In DNA form, the CDR3 reads TGTGCCAGCAGCGAGAAAACCGCGGGTGAAAAACTGTTTTTT.

This clone was picked up one time. The chain combines TRBV7-6 with TRBJ2-5, with unresolved D. CDR1 and CDR2 from the germline V gene are SGHVS and FNYEAQ. The CDR3 consists of 16 residues. V was cut by 4 bases and J by 5 bases, with 20 bases left in between. The CDR3 coding sequence is TGTGCCAGCAGCTCCTTCGAAAGGCCTAATGAGGAGACCCAGTACTTC. Translated, it gives CASSSFERPNEETQYF. Together with reference TRBV7-6 and TRBJ2-5, the CDR3 gives the full variable domain: GAGVSQSPRYKVTKRGQDVALRCDPISGHVSLYWYRQALGQGPEFLTYFNYEAQQDKSGLPNDRFSAERPEGSISTLTIQRTEQRDSAMYRCASSSFERPNEETQYFGPGTRLLVL.

The rearrangement joins TRBV11-3 to TRBJ2-1; TRBD2 matches at 7 bases. V lost 5 bases to trimming and J lost 1 base; unmatched junction nucleotides: 5. This CDR3 is built from 15 residues. Germline assignment: CDR1 SGHNT and CDR2 YENEEA. The CDR3 nucleotides read TGTGCCAGCAGCGCGCGGGAGAAGTCCTACAATGAGCAGTTCTTC. Translation: CASSAREKSYNEQFF.

This clone rates as medium-sized. The rearrangement uses TRBV11-3 and TRBJ2-7, with D hard to call. Per the germline V gene, CDR1 is SGHNT and CDR2 is YENEEA. The CDR3 is 15 amino acids. The germline V and J ends were trimmed by 3 bases and 3 bases, with 15 bases remaining between them. DNA of the CDR3: TGTGCCAGCAGCTTGTATAGTACCCAATTCTACGAGCAGTACTTC. Protein product: CASSLYSTQFYEQYF.

This clone was seen a handful of times. The V call is TRBV9, the J call TRBJ2-3; D is unclear. This CDR3 comprises 15 residues. Germline V gene sequence: CDR1 SGDLS, CDR2 YYNGEE. Trimming cost V 6 bases and J 0 bases, with 14 bases left between them. CDR3 amino acids: CASTPTGTSTDTQYF. The CDR3 coding sequence is TGTGCCAGCACCCCGACGGGTACTAGCACAGATACGCAGTATTTT.

V gene TRBV7-8 combines with J gene TRBJ2-5; D could derive from TRBD1 or TRBD2 (5 bases each). Trimming took off 1 base at V and 4 bases at J, with 7 bases between the two ends. Germline V gene sequence: CDR1 SGHVS, CDR2 FQNEAQ. The CDR3 runs to 13 residues. CDR3: CASSLGGLETQYF. As DNA, the CDR3 is TGTGCCAGCAGCTTAGGGGGGTTAGAGACCCAGTACTTC.

In its sample, this clone was seen a few times. The chain links TRBV29-1 to TRBJ2-2; possibly TRBD1 for D (5 bases). The CDR3 is made up of 13 amino acids. In germline, CDR1 is SQVTM, CDR2 ANQGSEA. The V gene lost 7 bases and the J gene lost 0 bases, with 9 bases spanning the gap. CDR3 loop: CSGGAANTGELFF. The CDR3 coding sequence is TGCAGCGGGGGCGCAGCGAACACCGGGGAGCTGTTTTTT.

The J gene is TRBJ2-3, the V gene TRBV7-8, with D possibly matching TRBD1 (6 bases). CDR1 is SGHVS, CDR2 FQNEAQ, per germline. V gave up 5 bases and J gave up 1 base, with 19 bases separating them. The CDR3 is 17 amino acids. The CDR3 DNA reads as TGTGCCAGCAGCCTTGCCGTAACAGGGCCGGGCACAGATACGCAGTATTTT. Protein product: CASSLAVTGPGTDTQYF.

The CDR3 here is CASSLVVANPSYEQYF. The DNA for the CDR3 is TGTGCCAGCAGCTTGGTTGTGGCGAACCCCTCCTACGAGCAGTACTTC. The chain employs TRBV5-8 and TRBJ2-7; D not resolved. CDR3 length equals 16 residues. CDR1 SGHTS and CDR2 YDEGEE come from the germline V gene. Trimming shortened V by 0 bases and J by 0 bases, and 13 bases separated the two germline ends.

CDR3 protein: CASSLVGYEQYF. CDR3 nucleotides: TGCGCCAGCAGCTTGGTAGGGTACGAGCAGTACTTC. The rearrangement joins TRBV5-1 to TRBJ2-7; no reliable D call. CDR1 SGHRS and CDR2 YFSETQ come from the germline V gene. The CDR3 totals 12 residues. The V end was cut by 0 bases, the J end by 4 bases, with 5 bases between. Together with reference TRBV5-1 and TRBJ2-7, the CDR3 gives the full variable domain: KAGVTQTPRYLIKTRGQQVTLSCSPISGHRSVSWYQQTPGQGLQFLFEYFSETQRNKGNFPGRFSGRQFSNSRSEMNVSTLELGDSALYLCASSLVGYEQYFGPGTRLTVT.

The rearrangement links TRBV28 to TRBJ2-7; D gene ambiguous. The CDR3 extends over 12 amino acids. The V gene lost 0 bases and the J gene lost 6 bases, with 6 bases spanning the gap. Per the germline V gene, CDR1 is MDHEN and CDR2 is SYDVKM. This CDR3 reads CASSLWVGEQYF. The CDR3 DNA reads TGTGCCAGCAGTTTATGGGTCGGCGAGCAGTACTTC.

The chain couples TRBV7-8 to TRBJ2-5; D may be TRBD2 (5 bases). The germline CDR1 and CDR2 sequences are SGHVS and FQNEAQ. This CDR3 is built from 15 residues. V was trimmed by 6 bases and J by 4 bases, leaving 18 bases between them. CDR3 protein: CASRLTSDFRETQYF. CDR3 DNA: TGTGCCAGCAGACTAACCTCGGACTTCCGAGAGACCCAGTACTTC.

The gene calls are TRBV4-1 and TRBJ2-5; TRBD1 matches 7 bases. Germline V lookup: CDR1 MGHRA, CDR2 YSYEKL. The V segment lost 3 bases and the J segment 3 bases; nucleotides outside the gene matches: 7. The CDR3 is 15 amino acids. CDR3 residues: CASSQTPTGKETQYF. In DNA, the CDR3 is TGCGCCAGCAGCCAGACCCCGACAGGGAAAGAGACCCAGTACTTC.

The rearrangement uses TRBV4-1 and TRBJ2-3; D remains unclear. V was clipped by 1 base and J by 0 bases, with 8 bases between them. This CDR3 is 15 amino acids long. Germline loops: CDR1 MGHRA, CDR2 YSYEKL. The CDR3 loop is CASSQGGSSTDTQYF. CDR3 in DNA: TGCGCCAGCAGCCAAGGCGGTTCCAGCACAGATACGCAGTATTTT.

The chain recombines TRBV6-1 with TRBJ2-1; D is uncertain. This CDR3 is 16 amino acids long. Between the trimmed V and J ends, which lost 4 bases and 2 bases, there was a span of 15 bases. Germline-derived CDR1 and CDR2 are MNHNS and SASEGT. The CDR3 protein is CASSVTRRNTYNEQFF. CDR3 in DNA: TGTGCCAGCAGTGTGACCAGGCGGAACACCTACAATGAGCAGTTCTTC.

Sample share makes this clone large (0.1 to 1%). The CDR3 DNA reads TGTGCCAGCAGCTCCCGTTTTAATGAGCAGTTCTTC. Residues: CASSSRFNEQFF. V is TRBV14 and J is TRBJ2-1; D is undetermined. The CDR3 spans 12 residues. V was pared by 5 bases and J by 7 bases, with 9 bases between. Per germline, CDR1 SGHDN and CDR2 FVKESK.

The V and J genes are TRBV9 and TRBJ2-5, with 12 bases fitting TRBD2. The trim removed 3 bases at V and 4 bases at J, leaving 4 bases unmatched. CDR1 is SGDLS and CDR2 is YYNGEE in the germline V gene. CDR3 length: 15 amino acids. The CDR3 nucleotides read TGTGCCAGCAGCGCTAGCGGGGGGGCTGTAGAGACCCAGTACTTC. Translation gives CASSASGGAVETQYF.

The CDR3 spells CTSSQDSGQASNEKLFF. As DNA, the CDR3 is TGCACCAGCAGCCAGGACTCCGGACAGGCCTCTAATGAAAAACTGTTTTTT. V and J are TRBV1 and TRBJ1-4; whether TRBD1, the table's D call, matches the DNA was not checked. TRBV1 is a documented pseudogene. The CDR3 runs 17 residues.

This chain connects TRBV11-2 to TRBJ1-5; D gene unclear. The CDR3 is made up of 15 amino acids. Trimming left V 5 bases short and J 7 bases short, with 18 bases between. Per germline, CDR1 SGHAT and CDR2 FQNNGV. The CDR3: CASSLGAGSQQPQHF. CDR3 DNA: TGTGCCAGCAGCCTAGGAGCGGGTTCACAGCAGCCCCAGCATTTT. Using reference TRBV11-2 and TRBJ1-5 for the parts outside the CDR3, the full variable domain is EAGVAQSPRYKIIEKRQSVAFWCNPISGHATLYWYQQILGQGPKLLIQFQNNGVVDDSQLPKDRFSAERLKGVDSTLKIQPAKLEDSAVYLCASSLGAGSQQPQHFGDGTRLSIL.

The V and J genes are TRBV15 and TRBJ2-7; 8 positions match TRBD2. This CDR3 comprises 15 residues. V lost 4 bases, J lost 4 bases, and 9 bases stayed unmatched. Germline CDR1 LNHNV, CDR2 YYDKDF (reference sequence). CDR3 loop: CATSIARGRNYEQYF. In nucleotides, the CDR3 is TGTGCCACCAGCATCGCTCGCGGGAGGAATTACGAGCAGTACTTC.